This T cell receptor (beta chain) was sequenced in a study of cytomegalovirus exposure and HLA in healthy donors. This CDR3 is 13 amino acids long. Findings and caveats of the study: Investigators reported approximately 170 TCR beta chains as tied to cytomegalovirus. In a later analysis, several top co-occurrence clusters appeared linked to parvovirus B19, influenza, CMV and Epstein-Barr virus. The authors later found most CMV-associated TCR beta chains appeared HLA-restricted. A later analysis linked a missense DCLRE1C variant to TCR beta V- and J-gene trimming.

Amplification used 60 Vbeta primers and 13 Jbeta primers. The assay was immunoSEQ multiplex PCR, and TCRdb's table has in-frame clones only and misses some. The data contain 140,000 or so clones, approximately 80% of them singletons. In regard to this clone: Its antigen is undetermined.

The TCR sequence derives from a man aged 40-55 years in good health and CMV-seronegative. This chain connects TRBV21-1 to TRBJ2-5; whether TRBD2, the table's D call, matches the DNA was not checked. TRBV21-1 is a documented pseudogene. Material for sequencing was PBMCs. The CDR3 region is CARDPRERETQYF. The CDR3, as DNA: TGTGCCAGAGATCCGAGGGAAAGAGAGACCCAGTACTTC.